The 13 T cell receptor beta chains in this list originate from one sample, sequenced in a study of blood T cell repertoires in COVID-19. Here immunoSEQ multiplex PCR was the method, and the copy in TCRdb shows in-frame clones only, minus some. The table includes 300,000 to 400,000 clones, approximately 88% detected once. Sequenced material: PBMCs or T cells enriched from blood (not recorded which). All receptors come from a woman in her twenties or thirties with acute COVID-19.

The V call is TRBV25-1, the J call TRBJ1-4; D is possibly TRBD1 (5 bases). The CDR3 extends over 14 amino acids. Germline CDR1 and CDR2: MGHDK and SYGVNS. V was cut by 7 bases and J by 6 bases, with 15 bases left in between. The CDR3 loop reads CASIPPGGDEKLFF. CDR3 nucleotide sequence: TGTGCCAGCATTCCCCCGGGAGGGGATGAAAAACTGTTTTTT.

This chain connects TRBV19 to TRBJ1-2; D possibly corresponds to TRBD1 (6 bases). The CDR3 runs to 12 residues. The ends were cut back, 3 bases at V and 4 bases at J, with 6 bases in the middle. The V gene's germline CDR1 is LNHDA and CDR2 SQIVND (reference sequence). CDR3 in amino acids: CASSMDSYGYTF. DNA of the CDR3: TGTGCCAGTAGTATGGACAGCTATGGCTACACCTTC.

The table lists this clone with a few counts. The J gene is TRBJ1-2, the V gene TRBV5-1; TRBD1 matches 8 bases. The junction had 11 bases not matched to a gene; V was cut back by 4 bases and J by 3 bases. CDR1 and CDR2 (germline): SGHRS, YFSETQ. The CDR3 runs to 16 residues. CDR3 DNA: TGCGCCAGCAGCCTGGACAGGGCGATTGGGGACTATGGCTACACCTTC. It specifies CASSLDRAIGDYGYTF.

The chain employs TRBV10-3 and TRBJ1-5; D remains ambiguous. Germline CDR1 is ENHRY and CDR2 is SYGVKD. V was pared by 0 bases and J by 1 base, with 10 bases between. CDR3 length: 16 amino acids. Here the CDR3 reads CAISESAGLSNQPQHF. The CDR3 nucleotides read TGTGCCATCAGTGAGTCGGCAGGCTTGAGCAATCAGCCCCAGCATTTT.

The chain recombines TRBV10-3 with TRBJ2-3; TRBD2 matches 8 bases. V was pared by 5 bases and J by 6 bases, with 10 bases of the junction left unmatched. The CDR3 has 15 residues. The germline gives CDR1 ENHRY, CDR2 SYGVKD. CDR3 region: CAISKIAGSRDTQYF. The CDR3 coding sequence is TGTGCCATCAGTAAGATAGCGGGGTCGCGGGATACGCAGTATTTT.

The V gene is TRBV20-1, the J gene TRBJ1-1; D is ambiguous. This CDR3 has 11 amino acids. V shed 7 bases and J shed 7 bases, with 13 bases lying between them. Per the germline V gene, CDR1 is DFQATT and CDR2 is SNEGSKA (reference sequence). In DNA form, the CDR3 reads TGCAGTGAAATGCTGGGGAGTGAAGCTTTCTTT. This encodes CSEMLGSEAFF.

The CDR3: CASSYGRVLSPLHF. The CDR3 region has the DNA TGTGCCAGCAGTTACGGTCGGGTACTTTCACCCCTCCACTTT. The chain couples TRBV6-5 to TRBJ1-6, with no clear D. This CDR3 has 14 residues. V dropped 2 bases and J dropped 9 bases, with 11 bases sitting between them. CDR1 and CDR2 from the germline V gene are MNHEY and SVGAGI.

The chain's CDR3 is CAISRTEAYEQYF. The CDR3 DNA follows: TGTGCCATCAGTCGGACAGAAGCCTACGAGCAGTACTTC. The chain uses TRBV10-3 and TRBJ2-7; D perhaps matches TRBD1 (6 bases). V was clipped by 5 bases and J by 2 bases, with 10 bases between them. The V gene's germline CDR1 is ENHRY and CDR2 SYGVKD. The CDR3 sequence is 13 residues long.

This clone turned up a few times. J is TRBJ2-6 and V is TRBV5-5; 9 bases are shared with TRBD1. Germline V gene lookup returns CDR1 SGHKS and CDR2 YYEKEE (reference sequence). The V and J ends lost 3 bases and 4 bases, in that order; junction bases with no gene match: 8. The CDR3 spans 17 residues. In DNA form, the CDR3 reads TGTGCCAGCAGCTCCGGGACAGGGCCTTCAGGGGCCAACGTCCTGACTTTC. Amino acid sequence: CASSSGTGPSGANVLTF.

The chain recombines TRBV12-3 or TRBV12-4 with TRBJ1-2; 7 bases are shared with TRBD1. The ends lost 4 bases at V and 8 bases at J; junction bases unmatched: 7. The CDR3 contains 13 residues. In nucleotides, the CDR3 is TGTGCCAGCAGTTCGACAGGGAGATGGGGCTACACCTTC. This encodes CASSSTGRWGYTF.

The CDR3 nucleotides are TGTGCCACCCAGGGCGGAACTAGCACAGATACGCAGTATTTT. Amino acid sequence: CATQGGTSTDTQYF. The chain combines TRBV15 with TRBJ2-3; possible D gene TRBD1, 5 bases. CDR1 LNHNV and CDR2 YYDKDF come from the germline V gene (reference sequence). Trimming removed 8 bases at V and 0 bases at J, with 12 bases between. This CDR3 is built from 14 residues.

This clone has more than one count but fewer than ten. The chain has TRBV4-1 and TRBJ1-3; 7 nucleotides line up with TRBD1. V gave up 3 bases and J gave up 2 bases; unmatched junction bases: 10. Germline V gene sequence: CDR1 MGHRA, CDR2 YSYEKL. CDR3 length: 17 amino acids. The DNA for the CDR3 is TGCGCCAGCAGCCAGGCATCGACAGGGCTGGCTGGAAACACCATATATTTT. As protein: CASSQASTGLAGNTIYF.

The rearrangement uses TRBV2 and TRBJ2-2; the D gene is possibly TRBD2 (5 bases). V was trimmed by 5 bases and J by 4 bases, leaving 14 bases between them. CDR3 length equals 15 residues. CDR1 is SNHLY, CDR2 FYNNEI, per germline. This chain's CDR3 is CASSRGPSSTGELFF. In DNA, the CDR3 is TGTGCCAGCAGTCGGGGTCCCTCGTCCACCGGGGAGCTGTTTTTT.